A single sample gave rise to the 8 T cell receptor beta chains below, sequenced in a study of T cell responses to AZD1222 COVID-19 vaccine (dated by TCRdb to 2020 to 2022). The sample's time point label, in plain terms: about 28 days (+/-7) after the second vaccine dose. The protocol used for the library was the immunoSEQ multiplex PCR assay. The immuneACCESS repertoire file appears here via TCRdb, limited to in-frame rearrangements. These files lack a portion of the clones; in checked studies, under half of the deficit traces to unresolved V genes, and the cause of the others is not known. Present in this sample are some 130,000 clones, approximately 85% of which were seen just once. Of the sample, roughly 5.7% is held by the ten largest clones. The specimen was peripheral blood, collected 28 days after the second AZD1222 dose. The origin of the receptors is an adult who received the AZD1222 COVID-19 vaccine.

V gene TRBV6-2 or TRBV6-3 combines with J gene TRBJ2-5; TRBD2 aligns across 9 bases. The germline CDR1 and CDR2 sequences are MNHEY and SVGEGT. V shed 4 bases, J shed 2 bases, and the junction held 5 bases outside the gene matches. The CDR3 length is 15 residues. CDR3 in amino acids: CASSSGSGRQETQYF. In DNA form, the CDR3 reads TGTGCCAGCAGTTCCGGTAGCGGGAGACAAGAGACCCAGTACTTC.

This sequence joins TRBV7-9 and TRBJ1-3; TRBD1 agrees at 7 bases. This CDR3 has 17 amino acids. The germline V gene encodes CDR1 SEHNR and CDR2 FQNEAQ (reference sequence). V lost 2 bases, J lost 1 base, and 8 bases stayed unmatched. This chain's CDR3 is CASSLRYDRVSGNTIYF. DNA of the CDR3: TGTGCCAGCAGCTTAAGATACGACAGGGTATCTGGAAACACCATATATTTT.

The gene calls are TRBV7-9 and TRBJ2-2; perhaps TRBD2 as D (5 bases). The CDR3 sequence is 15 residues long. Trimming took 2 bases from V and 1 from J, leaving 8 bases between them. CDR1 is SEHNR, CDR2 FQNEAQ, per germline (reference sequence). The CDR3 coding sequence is TGTGCCAGCAGCTTACTAGCAGTGAACACCGGGGAGCTGTTTTTT. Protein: CASSLLAVNTGELFF.

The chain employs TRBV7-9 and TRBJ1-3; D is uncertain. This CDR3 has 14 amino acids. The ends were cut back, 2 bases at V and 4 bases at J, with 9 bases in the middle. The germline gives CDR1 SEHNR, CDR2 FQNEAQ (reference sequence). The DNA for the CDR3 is TGTGCCAGCAGCTTATATGGGTCAGGAAACACCATATATTTT. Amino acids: CASSLYGSGNTIYF.

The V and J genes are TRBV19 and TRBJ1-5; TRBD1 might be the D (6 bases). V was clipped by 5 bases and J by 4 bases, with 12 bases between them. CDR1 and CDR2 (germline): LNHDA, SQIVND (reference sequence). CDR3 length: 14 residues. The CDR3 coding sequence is TGTGCCAGTAGTGGGGGGGCCGAAAATCAGCCCCAGCATTTT. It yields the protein CASSGGAENQPQHF.

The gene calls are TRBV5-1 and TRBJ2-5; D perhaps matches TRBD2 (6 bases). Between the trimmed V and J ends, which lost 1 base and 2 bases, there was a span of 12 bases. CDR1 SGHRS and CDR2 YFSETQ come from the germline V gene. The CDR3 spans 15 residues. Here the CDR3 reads CASSLLASNQETQYF. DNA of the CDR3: TGCGCCAGCAGCTTGCTAGCGAGTAATCAAGAGACCCAGTACTTC.

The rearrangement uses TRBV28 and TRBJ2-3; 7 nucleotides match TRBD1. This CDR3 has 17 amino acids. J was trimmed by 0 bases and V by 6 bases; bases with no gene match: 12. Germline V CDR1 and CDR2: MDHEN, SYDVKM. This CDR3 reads CASSPIRDSLSTDTQYF. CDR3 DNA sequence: TGTGCCAGCAGCCCAATCCGGGACAGCCTTAGCACAGATACGCAGTATTTT.

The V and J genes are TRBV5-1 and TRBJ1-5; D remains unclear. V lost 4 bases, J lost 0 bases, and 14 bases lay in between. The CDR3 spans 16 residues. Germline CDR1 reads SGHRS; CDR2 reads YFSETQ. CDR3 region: CASSPTALNSNQPQHF. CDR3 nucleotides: TGCGCCAGCAGCCCAACCGCTTTGAATAGCAATCAGCCCCAGCATTTT. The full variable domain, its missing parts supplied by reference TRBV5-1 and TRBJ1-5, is KAGVTQTPRYLIKTRGQQVTLSCSPISGHRSVSWYQQTPGQGLQFLFEYFSETQRNKGNFPGRFSGRQFSNSRSEMNVSTLELGDSALYLCASSPTALNSNQPQHFGDGTRLSIL.